What follows are 8 T cell receptor beta chains derived from one specimen sequenced in a study of cytomegalovirus exposure and HLA in healthy donors. The PCR ran on 60 Vbeta and 13 Jbeta primers. Some clones are missing from TCRdb's copy, which holds only in-frame ones; the method was immunoSEQ multiplex PCR. The table shows roughly 100,000 clones, with over 65% occurring only once. The source material was PBMCs. These receptors all come from a middle-aged man in good health and CMV-seropositive.

This clone came up a few times. A read error may account for a junction end that differs from germline. This sequence joins TRBV7-7 and TRBJ2-5; TRBD2 might be the D (5 bases). Germline lookup yields CDR1 SSHAT and CDR2 FNYEAQ (reference sequence). There are 15 residues in the CDR3. The CDR3 region is CASSLEGRVQETQYF. The CDR3 DNA reads as TGTGCTAGCAGCTTAGAAGGGAGAGTGCAAGAGACCCAGTACTTC.

This sequence joins TRBV5-6 and TRBJ2-1, with D possibly TRBD2 on 6 matching bases. The CDR3 totals 15 residues. The germline V gene has CDR1 SGHDT and CDR2 YYEEEE. Between the trimmed V and J ends, which lost 1 base and 0 bases, there was a span of 8 bases. The CDR3 spells CASSLLGSSYNEQFF. Written as DNA, the CDR3 is TGTGCCAGCAGCTTGCTCGGGAGCTCCTACAATGAGCAGTTCTTC.

A few counts support this clone. DNA for the CDR3: TGCGCCAGCAACCCGACGGGGGGGCCCTATGGCTACACCTTC. It encodes CASNPTGGPYGYTF. The chain links TRBV5-1 to TRBJ1-2, with D possibly TRBD1 on 6 matching bases. Germline CDR1 and CDR2: SGHRS and YFSETQ. V was pared by 6 bases and J by 4 bases, with 16 bases between. The CDR3 totals 14 residues.

This chain joins TRBV7-2 and TRBJ2-1; 10 bases line up with TRBD2. The CDR3 is 14 residues long. The germline CDR1 and CDR2 sequences are SGHTA and FQGNSA. V lost 4 bases and J lost 8; bases outside the gene matches: 5. CDR3 loop: CASSSGTSVDEQFF. Written as DNA, the CDR3 is TGTGCCAGCAGCTCCGGGACTAGCGTGGATGAGCAGTTCTTC.

The chain combines TRBV29-1 with TRBJ1-2, with D possibly TRBD1 on 5 matching bases. Germline-derived CDR1 and CDR2 are SQVTM and ANQGSEA. Trimming took off 3 bases at V and 2 bases at J, with 16 bases between the two ends. This CDR3 spans 15 amino acids. The CDR3 DNA is TGCAGCGTTGACAGGGAGGCGCAGGGCAACTATGGCTACACCTTC. This sequence encodes CSVDREAQGNYGYTF.

The chain employs TRBV7-9 and TRBJ1-5; 7 nucleotides line up with TRBD1. Germline V gene lookup returns CDR1 SEHNR and CDR2 FQNEAQ (reference sequence). This CDR3 spans 17 amino acids. Trimming cost V 6 bases and J 3 bases; bases outside gene matches: 14. This CDR3 reads CASSYFPPGQFNQPQHF. The CDR3 region has the DNA TGTGCCAGCAGTTACTTCCCCCCGGGACAGTTCAATCAGCCCCAGCATTTT.

The V call is TRBV7-3, the J call TRBJ2-1; 11 nucleotides agree with TRBD2. V was pared by 5 bases and J by 3 bases, with 3 bases of the junction left unmatched. In germline, CDR1 is SGHTA, CDR2 FQGTGA. The CDR3 has 15 residues. CDR3 region: CASSEGLAVYNEQFF. CDR3 bases: TGTGCCAGCAGCGAGGGACTAGCGGTCTACAATGAGCAGTTCTTC.

This clone has just one count. The junction departs from germline at one end; a sequencing error may be responsible. The V call is TRBV7-9, the J call TRBJ2-3, with 10 bases identical to TRBD2. This CDR3 has 17 residues. Germline-derived CDR1 and CDR2 are SEHNR and FQNEAQ (reference sequence). This chain's CDR3 is CSSSSNPGLAYTDTQYF. CDR3 bases: TGTTCCAGCAGCTCGAACCCGGGACTAGCGTACACAGATACGCAGTATTTT. The full variable domain, in which reference TRBV7-9 and TRBJ2-3 provide the parts outside the CDR3, is DTGVSQNPRHKITKRGQNVTFRCDPISEHNRLYWYRQTLGQGPEFLTYFQNEAQLEKSRLLSDRFSAERPKGSFSTLEIQRTEQGDSAMYLCSSSSNPGLAYTDTQYFGPGTRLTVL.